This section outlines one T cell receptor (beta chain) sequence together with its context. What it recognizes is unknown. The CDR3 sequence is 19 residues long. The germline gives CDR1 LGHDT, CDR2 YNNKEL (reference sequence). This sample was included in a study of monozygotic twins with inflammatory bowel disease. The UMIs contained a 6-nucleotide sample barcode. They were added by template switching during cDNA synthesis. Reanalyzing the 5' RACE reads, TCRdb keeps one entry per CDR3 protein, without DNA. The listing contains over 110,000 distinct CDR3 sequences. Study-level results: There was no support for any single strong signal or clonotype associated with IBD. Fewer clonotypes were shared with others by IBD patients than by healthy twins, especially with disease activity. Perhaps reflecting limited power, concordant and discordant twins did not differ in repertoire similarity.

This clonotype was obtained from a human donor with ulcerative colitis or Crohn's disease, or a healthy co-twin of an affected twin (not recorded which). Input material: blood. The chain has TRBV3-1 and TRBJ1-1; TCRdb indicates TRBD1, and absent DNA this call remains unverified. This CDR3 reads CASSQVAPGDRRMNTEAFF.